The clone carrying this T cell receptor (beta chain) showed up just a few times. Its antigen is not known. This entry belongs to a study of T cells in localized non-small cell lung cancer. Study conclusions and caveats: Out of the top 100 tumor clones, a median approximately 57 were seen in adjacent lung. Measurement of T cell clonality placed uninvolved adjacent lung highest, above the level in tumor. Heterogeneity stays possible, as sequencing covered only one tumor region.

V dropped 2 bases and J dropped 8; count of bases not matched to a gene: 7. The CDR3 runs 14 residues. Germline values: CDR1 MNHEY, CDR2 SMNVEV (reference sequence). Sequencing used immunoSEQ multiplex PCR; TCRdb keeps in-frame clones, though not all of them. The table lists tens of thousands of clones, 88% of them singletons. Sequencing was performed on peripheral blood, taken before any cancer treatment. The TCR was taken from a woman aged 40-69 years with stage I squamous cell lung carcinoma. The chain couples TRBV27 to TRBJ1-2; 8 nucleotides line up with TRBD1. This CDR3 reads CASSLRGTGNGYTF. CDR3 nucleotide sequence: TGTGCCAGCAGTTTACGTGGGACAGGCAACGGCTACACCTTC.